One sample yielded the 25 T cell receptor beta chains listed below, sequenced in a study of blood T cell repertoires in COVID-19 (dated by TCRdb to about 2020). Receptors were amplified or captured by the immunoSEQ multiplex PCR assay. Not all clones reach the TCRdb copy of this immuneACCESS table, which keeps in-frame sequences only. Checked studies attribute under half of the gap to unresolved V genes and leave the rest unexplained. Across this sample there are around 300,000 clones, with approximately 91% seen only once. The biggest ten clones account for 1.7% of the sample. Sequenced input: PBMCs or T cells enriched from blood (not recorded which). The receptors here all came from a middle-aged woman who had recovered from COVID-19.

This clone was seen a single time. The rearrangement joins TRBV7-9 to TRBJ1-2; TRBD1 agrees at 10 bases. V lost 6 bases, J lost 3 bases, and 7 bases stayed unmatched. This CDR3 has 15 amino acids. Germline V CDR1 and CDR2: SEHNR, FQNEAQ (reference sequence). CDR3 nucleotides: TGTGCCAGCAGGCCCGACAGGGGGCGCGACTATGGCTACACCTTC. Translating gives CASRPDRGRDYGYTF.

In regard to this clone: One end of the junction does not line up with germline, which may come from a read error. The chain employs TRBV6-5 and TRBJ2-7; TRBD1 aligns across 8 bases. CDR1 is MNHEY and CDR2 is SVGAGI in the germline V gene. This CDR3 is 15 amino acids long. The CDR3 coding sequence is TGTGCCACCAGTTACTCGACAGGGGAAAACTACGAGCAGTACTTC. The encoded protein is CATSYSTGENYEQYF.

This CDR3 reads CSAGRSSTNEKLFF. CDR3 in DNA: TGCAGCGCCGGTCGTAGCTCCACTAATGAAAAACTGTTTTTT. The chain links TRBV29-1 to TRBJ1-4; D is uncertain. Germline lookup yields CDR1 SQVTM and CDR2 ANQGSEA. This CDR3 has 14 amino acids. Trimming shortened V by 7 bases and J by 2 bases, and 14 bases separated the two germline ends.

V gene TRBV9 combines with J gene TRBJ2-1; 8 positions agree with TRBD2. Trimming at V came to 2 bases and at J to 6 bases, leaving 1 base not matched to a gene. CDR3 length equals 13 residues. CDR1 is SGDLS and CDR2 is YYNGEE in the germline V gene. The DNA for the CDR3 is TGTGCCAGCAGCGTCGGGACTAGCAATGAGCAGTTCTTC. Amino acids: CASSVGTSNEQFF.

The V and J genes are TRBV5-1 and TRBJ1-6, with 7 bases identical to TRBD1. Germline V gene data show CDR1 as SGHRS and CDR2 as YFSETQ. The CDR3 is 15 amino acids. V was clipped by 4 bases and J by 7 bases; unmatched bases: 8. The CDR3 DNA is TGCGCCAGCAGCCCGACGACAGGGAAAAATTCACCCCTCCACTTT. This translates into CASSPTTGKNSPLHF.

This clone has just one count. The genes are TRBV19 and TRBJ2-1; TRBD2 agrees at 7 bases. The ends lost 3 bases at V and 6 bases at J; junction bases unmatched: 5. Germline CDR1 and CDR2: LNHDA and SQIVND (reference sequence). The CDR3 runs 14 residues. The CDR3 coding sequence is TGTGCCAGTAGTATCAGGGCGGGGGTCAATGAGCAGTTCTTC. Protein sequence: CASSIRAGVNEQFF.

V is TRBV5-1 and J is TRBJ1-3; maybe TRBD1 (5 bases). This CDR3 has 15 amino acids. Germline V CDR1 and CDR2: SGHRS, YFSETQ. Trimming stripped 2 bases from V and 0 bases from J, with 9 bases between. The CDR3 loop reads CASSLGADSGNTIYF. The CDR3 nucleotides are TGCGCCAGCAGCTTAGGGGCGGACTCTGGAAACACCATATATTTT.

V gene TRBV10-3 combines with J gene TRBJ2-5; the D gene is possibly TRBD1 (5 bases). CDR1 and CDR2 from the germline V gene are ENHRY and SYGVKD. The CDR3 extends over 14 amino acids. Trimming shortened V by 5 bases and J by 5 bases, and 15 bases separated the two germline ends. CDR3 nucleotide sequence: TGTGCCATCAGTCCTACGGGCAGGGCTGAGACCCAGTACTTC. Its protein is CAISPTGRAETQYF.

The chain is built from TRBV11-3 and TRBJ1-1; D is perhaps TRBD1 (5 bases). The CDR3 is 13 residues long. Germline V CDR1 and CDR2: SGHNT, YENEEA. The ends were cut back, 4 bases at V and 7 bases at J, with 13 bases in the middle. CDR3 DNA: TGTGCCAGCAGCTCCGGGACGGGGGATGAAGCTTTCTTT. Translating it yields CASSSGTGDEAFF.

V is TRBV7-2 and J is TRBJ1-2; TRBD1 agrees at 8 bases. After removal of 5 bases from V and 2 bases from J, the junction contained 7 bases not matched to a gene. The CDR3 contains 15 residues. The germline V gene has CDR1 SGHTA and CDR2 FQGNSA. The CDR3 here is CASSPGTGGNYGYTF. The CDR3 nucleotides are TGTGCCAGCAGCCCCGGGACAGGTGGGAACTATGGCTACACCTTC.

The CDR3 DNA reads TGTGCCAGCAGTCCCGAGGCCTCGGGGTCACCCCTCCACTTT. This gives the protein CASSPEASGSPLHF. V is TRBV6-4 and J is TRBJ1-6, with D unclear. The germline V gene has CDR1 MRHNA and CDR2 SNTAGT. V was pared by 5 bases and J by 10 bases, with 15 bases between. The CDR3 runs to 14 residues.

This chain joins TRBV10-3 and TRBJ1-2; 9 nucleotides line up with TRBD1. The V and J ends lost 2 bases and 8 bases, in that order; junction bases with no gene match: 6. There are 14 residues in the CDR3. Germline CDR1 reads ENHRY; CDR2 reads SYGVKD. The CDR3 coding sequence is TGTGCCATCAGTGAGACACAGGGGGCGAAAGGCTACACCTTC. It codes for CAISETQGAKGYTF.

This clone showed up just once. The chain couples TRBV6-5 to TRBJ1-2; no firm D call. The CDR3 runs 14 residues. Germline V gene lookup returns CDR1 MNHEY and CDR2 SVGAGI. Trimming took 4 bases from V and 6 from J, leaving 15 bases between them. CDR3 sequence reads: CASSLAGEFHGYTF. Written as DNA, the CDR3 is TGTGCCAGCAGTTTGGCTGGGGAGTTTCATGGCTACACCTTC.

V usage is TRBV24-1 and J usage is TRBJ1-2; D gene unclear. CDR1 and CDR2 (germline): KGHDR, SFDVKD. CDR3 length: 12 amino acids. The V and J ends lost 2 bases and 9 bases respectively, with 9 bases between them. The CDR3 spells CATSDSGVRYTF. DNA of the CDR3: TGTGCCACCAGTGATTCCGGGGTGCGCTACACCTTC.

A single count supports this clone. The CDR3 coding sequence is TGTGCCAGCAGCCCAGGGACTAGCGGTGTCAATGAGCAGTTCTTC. Amino acid sequence: CASSPGTSGVNEQFF. V and J are TRBV11-3 and TRBJ2-1; 11 bases line up with TRBD2. The CDR3 spans 15 residues. J gave up 6 bases and V 5 bases, and 6 bases lay outside the gene matches. The germline V gene has CDR1 SGHNT and CDR2 YENEEA.

This chain links TRBV10-3 with TRBJ1-2, with 10 positions matching TRBD1. The CDR3 is made up of 14 amino acids. Germline V gives CDR1 ENHRY, CDR2 SYGVKD. V lost 4 bases and J lost 11; bases outside the gene matches: 10. CDR3 region: CAISATGGNPGYTF. In DNA form, the CDR3 reads TGTGCCATCAGTGCGACAGGGGGCAATCCGGGGTACACCTTC.

DNA of the CDR3: TGTGCCAGCAGATCGGGACTAGCAGGTGAGCAGTTCTTC. Its translation is CASRSGLAGEQFF. This chain uses TRBV7-2 with TRBJ2-1; TRBD2 matches 9 bases. Germline CDR1 is SGHTA and CDR2 is FQGNSA. V dropped 6 bases and J dropped 9; count of bases not matched to a gene: 6. The CDR3 is 13 residues long.

Details on this clone: The junction departs from germline at one end; a sequencing error may be responsible. The chain combines TRBV5-5 with TRBJ1-6; a possible D gene is TRBD1 (6 bases). Germline loops: CDR1 SGHKS, CDR2 YYEKEE (reference sequence). The CDR3 totals 16 residues. The CDR3 bases are TGTGCCAGCAGCTTGCCCCCAGGGGAATATAGTTCACCCCTCCACTTT. This sequence encodes CASSLPPGEYSSPLHF.

The V call is TRBV6-5, the J call TRBJ1-1; TRBD1 might be the D (5 bases). Germline loops: CDR1 MNHEY, CDR2 SVGAGI. The CDR3 runs to 13 residues. V was cut by 5 bases and J by 6 bases, with 13 bases left in between. Here the CDR3 reads CASSIGGGAEAFF. The CDR3 bases are TGTGCCAGCAGTATCGGCGGGGGGGCTGAAGCTTTCTTT.

The CDR3 loop is CASSEDRVPGQPQHF. CDR3 nucleotide sequence: TGTGCCAGCAGTGAAGACCGGGTCCCGGGACAGCCCCAGCATTTT. The chain recombines TRBV6-1 with TRBJ1-5; no clear D gene. Trimming pared 1 base from V and 7 bases from J, leaving 14 bases between. This CDR3 region has 15 residues. Germline V gene lookup returns CDR1 MNHNS and CDR2 SASEGT.

The genes are TRBV6-5 and TRBJ1-5; D unresolved. This CDR3 has 10 residues. V lost 9 bases, J lost 10 bases, and 10 bases lay in between. Germline CDR1 is MNHEY and CDR2 is SVGAGI. The CDR3 DNA is TGTGCCAGTGGAGTCAGCCCCCAGCATTTT. Translating it yields CASGVSPQHF.

The genes are TRBV27 and TRBJ1-1; D is possibly TRBD1 (5 bases). The CDR3 runs to 14 residues. In germline, CDR1 is MNHEY, CDR2 SMNVEV (reference sequence). V lost 2 bases and J 4 bases, leaving 11 bases between the germline ends. The CDR3 sequence: CASSLRQGFTEAFF. For the CDR3, the DNA is TGTGCCAGCAGTTTACGGCAGGGATTCACTGAAGCTTTCTTT.

V and J are TRBV19 and TRBJ2-6; 9 bases align to TRBD1. The V and J ends lost 3 bases and 1 base, in that order; junction bases with no gene match: 4. The CDR3 totals 17 residues. Germline V gene lookup returns CDR1 LNHDA and CDR2 SQIVND (reference sequence). In nucleotides, the CDR3 is TGTGCCAGTAGTATCGGGGACAGGGAATCTGGGGCCAACGTCCTGACTTTC. Encoded protein: CASSIGDRESGANVLTF.

V gene TRBV7-3 combines with J gene TRBJ2-3, with 7 nucleotides matching TRBD1. Trimming removed 4 bases from V and 0 bases from J; junction bases left unmatched: 1. CDR1 is SGHTA, CDR2 FQGTGA, per germline. The CDR3 loop spans 14 amino acids. The DNA for the CDR3 is TGTGCCAGCAGCTCGGGACAGAGCACAGATACGCAGTATTTT. It encodes CASSSGQSTDTQYF.

The rearrangement links TRBV18 to TRBJ1-5; a weak D match, TRBD1 (6 bases). Germline CDR1 and CDR2: KGHSH and LQKENI. The ends were cut back, 3 bases at V and 4 bases at J, with 13 bases in the middle. CDR3 length: 15 amino acids. The CDR3 reads CASSPGTRINQPQHF. CDR3 bases: TGTGCCAGCTCACCGGGGACACGAATTAATCAGCCCCAGCATTTT.